The next 30 T cell receptor beta chains were all read from a single sample in a study of esophageal squamous cell carcinoma tumors. PCR used a TCR alpha or TCR beta constant-region primer with a P20EA primer, then nested PCR with CA2 or CB2. A polyT18-containing BSL-18E primer started reverse transcription before unbiased adaptor ligation RT-PCR amplified the TCR genes. One entry per CDR3 protein, called by TCRdb with MiXCR from the 5' RACE reads. The sample has 5,700 or so distinct CDR3 sequences, about 20% seen once. The source material was tumor tissue. The receptor source for this set is a man aged 50-85 years with esophageal squamous cell carcinoma.

V and J are TRBV13 and TRBJ2-5; 9 bases align to TRBD2. The V segment lost 4 bases and the J segment 0 bases; nucleotides outside the gene matches: 9. The V gene's germline CDR1 is PRHDT and CDR2 FYEKMQ (reference sequence). The CDR3 length is 17 residues. The CDR3, as DNA: TGTGCCAGCAGCTCTTCGTTAGCGGGGGTGTACCAAGAGACCCAGTACTTC. This encodes CASSSSLAGVYQETQYF.

The sample holds many counts of this clonotype. The J gene is TRBJ1-1, the V gene TRBV6-1; no clear D. Germline CDR1 MNHNS, CDR2 SASEGT. V shed 4 bases and J shed 11 bases, with 20 bases lying between them. The CDR3 consists of 14 residues. CDR3 region: CASSASGEGQKAFF. In DNA form, the CDR3 reads TGTGCCAGCAGTGCCTCGGGTGAGGGTCAGAAGGCTTTCTTT.

By share, this clonotype ranks as medium-sized. The gene calls are TRBV19 and TRBJ2-5, with D perhaps matching TRBD2 (6 bases). CDR3 length equals 13 residues. Per the germline V gene, CDR1 is LNHDA and CDR2 is SQIVND (reference sequence). Trimming took off 8 bases at V and 4 bases at J, with 14 bases between the two ends. The CDR3 region is CASLSRETETQYF. CDR3 DNA: TGTGCCAGTCTCTCGCGGGAAACAGAGACCCAGTACTTC.

Comments on this clonotype: This may stem from a read error, because a much larger clone lies one nucleotide away. The chain joins TRBV20-1 to TRBJ2-3; 8 nucleotides line up with TRBD2. CDR3 length: 15 residues. Germline V gene lookup returns CDR1 DFQATT and CDR2 SNEGSKA (reference sequence). CDR3 region: CSKRTAGVQSDTKYF. The CDR3, as DNA: TGCAGTAAGAGGACAGCGGGAGTACAGTCGGATACGAAGTATTTT.

Judged by abundance, this clonotype is medium-sized. V is TRBV7-9 and J is TRBJ1-1; D is uncertain. The germline V gene has CDR1 SEHNR and CDR2 FQNEAQ (reference sequence). The V end was cut by 1 base, the J end by 6 bases, with 12 bases between. The CDR3 is 14 residues long. The CDR3 loop is CASSLGSGEPEAFF. The CDR3 bases are TGTGCCAGCAGCTTAGGGAGTGGAGAGCCTGAAGCTTTCTTT.

The gene calls are TRBV19 and TRBJ2-5; TRBD2 is a possible D gene (5 bases). The CDR3 runs to 16 residues. The V gene lost 4 bases and the J gene lost 2 bases, with 17 bases spanning the gap. Germline V gene sequence: CDR1 LNHDA, CDR2 SQIVND (reference sequence). DNA for the CDR3: TGTGCCAGTAGTACCACCCTTATAGCGCTTCAAGAGACCCAGTACTTC. Translated: CASSTTLIALQETQYF.

By its share, this clonotype is medium-sized. The chain carries TRBV6-1 and TRBJ2-5; D is ambiguous. From germline, CDR1 is MNHNS and CDR2 SASEGT. The V and J ends lost 2 bases and 4 bases respectively, with 8 bases between them. CDR3 size: 13 residues. CDR3 residues: CASSERYPETQYF. CDR3 coding DNA: TGTGCCAGCAGTGAACGGTACCCAGAGACCCAGTACTTC.

In its sample, this clonotype is medium-sized. The V and J genes are TRBV29-1 and TRBJ1-1; D remains unclear. This CDR3 comprises 10 residues. The germline V gene encodes CDR1 SQVTM and CDR2 ANQGSEA. V lost 6 bases and J lost 7, with 9 bases in between. The CDR3 loop is CSVTLGEAFF. The CDR3 DNA follows: TGCAGCGTCACGTTGGGTGAAGCTTTCTTT.

This clonotype was found a few times. CDR3 bases: TGTGCCAGCAGCTTCACTCGGAGGGAAGAGACCCAGTACTTC. Translated, it gives CASSFTRREETQYF. The chain carries TRBV5-4 and TRBJ2-5; a weak D match, TRBD2 (6 bases). Germline CDR1 reads SGHNT; CDR2 reads YYREEE (reference sequence). The CDR3 covers 14 residues. Trimming pared 2 bases from V and 3 bases from J, leaving 11 bases between.

This clonotype ranks as medium-sized. The chain links TRBV6-5 to TRBJ1-1; 7 nucleotides align to TRBD1. Unmatched junction bases numbered 5, after V lost 6 bases and J lost 7 bases. The CDR3 has 12 residues. Looked up from germline, CDR1 is MNHEY and CDR2 is SVGAGI. In DNA form, the CDR3 reads TGTGCCAGCAGAACCGGGACAGATGAAGCTTTCTTT. Translating gives CASRTGTDEAFF.

The chain uses TRBV19 and TRBJ2-3; D is unresolved. Germline CDR1 is LNHDA and CDR2 is SQIVND (reference sequence). Trimming pared 3 bases from V and 1 base from J, leaving 5 bases between. CDR3 size: 13 residues. The CDR3 here is CASSIGGTDTQYF. The CDR3 DNA follows: TGTGCCAGTAGTATTGGCGGCACAGATACGCAGTATTTT.

This clonotype was recorded many times. The chain links TRBV5-1 to TRBJ2-7; D could derive from TRBD1 or TRBD2 (5 bases each). The V end lost 4 bases, the J end lost 6 bases, and 17 bases lay between the germline ends. The CDR3 loop spans 14 amino acids. Germline V gene data show CDR1 as SGHRS and CDR2 as YFSETQ. This CDR3 reads CASSPEGPYAEQYF. DNA of the CDR3: TGCGCCAGCAGCCCTGAGGGGCCATACGCCGAGCAGTACTTC. Full variable domain (remainder filled in from reference TRBV5-1 and TRBJ2-7): KAGVTQTPRYLIKTRGQQVTLSCSPISGHRSVSWYQQTPGQGLQFLFEYFSETQRNKGNFPGRFSGRQFSNSRSEMNVSTLELGDSALYLCASSPEGPYAEQYFGPGTRLTVT.

This CDR3 is CVSTPRERSYNEQFF. In DNA, the CDR3 is TGTGTCAGCACCCCCCGGGAGAGGTCCTACAATGAGCAGTTCTTC. The chain couples TRBV21-1 to TRBJ2-1; the tabulated D call, TRBD1, remains unverified against the DNA. TRBV21-1 is a documented pseudogene. The CDR3 length is 15 residues.

This clonotype is judged medium-sized. The CDR3 region has the DNA TGTGCCAGCAGCCCTGCGGGCAGGGCGCCAACAGATACGCAGTATTTT. Encoded protein: CASSPAGRAPTDTQYF. The chain employs TRBV7-9 and TRBJ2-3, with D perhaps matching TRBD1 or TRBD2 (5 bases each). Trimming took 5 bases from V and 3 from J, leaving 18 bases between them. CDR1 and CDR2 from the germline V gene are SEHNR and FQNEAQ (reference sequence). The CDR3 extends over 16 amino acids.

Comments on this clonotype: The junction departs from the called germline gene at one end, perhaps through a read error. The chain uses TRBV2 and TRBJ2-7, with 7 bases fitting TRBD1. Per the germline V gene, CDR1 is SNHLY and CDR2 is FYNNEI. This CDR3 has 14 amino acids. The CDR3 DNA is TGTGCCAGCAGTCTCGGACAGGCCTCCTACAAGCAGTACTTC. This codes for CASSLGQASYKQYF.

This clonotype is medium-sized within its sample. The gene calls are TRBV29-1 and TRBJ2-6; D uncertain. The CDR3 contains 14 residues. Germline lookup yields CDR1 SQVTM and CDR2 ANQGSEA. Between the trimmed V and J ends, which lost 2 bases and 4 bases, there was a span of 9 bases. CDR3 nucleotides: TGCAGCGTTGAATTGGGGTCAGGGGCCAACGTCCTGACTTTC. Protein product: CSVELGSGANVLTF. The variable domain in full, with the rest retrieved from reference TRBV29-1 and TRBJ2-6, is SAVISQKPSRDICQRGTSLTIQCQVDSQVTMMFWYRQQPGQSLTLIATANQGSEATYESGFVIDKFPISRPNLTFSTLTVSNMSPEDSSIYLCSVELGSGANVLTFGAGSRLTVL.

The chain employs TRBV20-1 and TRBJ1-1; a weak D match, TRBD1 (5 bases). The CDR3 contains 11 residues. Germline CDR1 and CDR2: DFQATT and SNEGSKA (reference sequence). The CDR3 sequence: CSPLRGSEAFF. The CDR3 DNA is TGCAGCCCATTACGGGGGAGTGAAGCTTTCTTT.

By its share, this clonotype is medium-sized. Germline and junction disagree at one end, which may indicate a read error. The chain links TRBV9 to TRBJ2-4, with D tentatively TRBD1 (6 bases). This CDR3 region has 13 residues. CDR1 and CDR2 (germline): SGDLS, YYNGEE. The CDR3 protein is CASSLSDSGDEVW. The CDR3 coding sequence is TGTGCCAGCAGCCTCTCGGACAGCGGCGATGAGGTGTGG.

This clonotype was seen a handful of times. The chain employs TRBV5-1 and TRBJ2-7; D unresolved. The CDR3 length is 13 residues. The germline V gene encodes CDR1 SGHRS and CDR2 YFSETQ. Trimming removed 4 bases at V and 1 base at J, with 9 bases between. CDR3 DNA sequence: TGCGCCAGCAGCCTGGACGGATCCTACGAGCAGTACTTC. Translating it yields CASSLDGSYEQYF.

This clonotype was detected many times. V is TRBV18 and J is TRBJ2-7; D is uncertain. From germline, CDR1 is KGHSH and CDR2 LQKENI. The CDR3 loop spans 11 amino acids. V was cut by 3 bases and J by 6 bases, with 6 bases left in between. This CDR3 is CASSPLGEQYF. The CDR3 DNA reads as TGTGCCAGCTCACCCCTTGGCGAGCAGTACTTC.

This clonotype counts as medium-sized. The chain combines TRBV3-1 with TRBJ1-1, with 8 bases fitting TRBD1. V gave up 4 bases and J gave up 4 bases; unmatched junction bases: 2. The germline gives CDR1 LGHDT, CDR2 YNNKEL (reference sequence). The length of the CDR3 is 13 residues. CDR3 loop: CASSPRGRTEAFF. CDR3 in DNA: TGTGCCAGCAGCCCCAGGGGGCGCACTGAAGCTTTCTTT.

This CDR3 is CSASSRREGLSDTQYF. The CDR3 nucleotides read TGCAGTGCTAGTTCTCGGCGGGAGGGCCTTTCAGATACGCAGTATTTT. The V gene is TRBV20-1, the J gene TRBJ2-3; 9 positions match TRBD2. Germline CDR1 is DFQATT and CDR2 is SNEGSKA (reference sequence). The V and J ends lost 3 bases and 4 bases, in that order; junction bases with no gene match: 11. The CDR3 runs to 16 residues.

This chain uses TRBV7-3 with TRBJ2-1, with TRBD2 matching 12 bases. The CDR3 contains 15 residues. Losses at the gene ends were 5 bases for V and 4 bases for J; bases not matched to a gene: 3. Germline lookup yields CDR1 SGHTA and CDR2 FQGTGA. CDR3 region: CASSPGTSGYNEQFF. DNA of the CDR3: TGTGCCAGCAGCCCCGGGACTAGCGGGTACAATGAGCAGTTCTTC.

This clonotype appeared a few times. The rearrangement joins TRBV25-1 to TRBJ1-2, with 8 bases lining up with TRBD1. The trim removed 4 bases at V and 5 bases at J, leaving 6 bases unmatched. The CDR3 loop spans 14 amino acids. CDR1 and CDR2 from the germline V gene are MGHDK and SYGVNS. CDR3 sequence: CASSGQGTLYGYTF. CDR3 DNA: TGTGCCAGCAGTGGACAGGGGACCTTGTATGGCTACACCTTC.

By sample fraction, this clonotype is medium-sized. The chain couples TRBV20-1 to TRBJ1-1; D ambiguous. The germline gives CDR1 DFQATT, CDR2 SNEGSKA (reference sequence). V was shortened by 5 bases and J by 4 bases, with 8 bases between the two germline ends. The CDR3 extends over 11 amino acids. The DNA of the CDR3 is TGCAGTGCTCCGAAGGGCACTGAAGCTTTCTTT. Its translation is CSAPKGTEAFF.

The count of this clonotype is one. A read error may explain this, as a much larger clone is one base away. The conserved phenylalanine or tryptophan normally closing the CDR3 is absent here, so this likely arose from a read error. This chain links TRBV20-1 with TRBJ2-7; D is tentatively TRBD1 or TRBD2 (7 bases each). Germline V gene lookup returns CDR1 DFQATT and CDR2 SNEGSKA (reference sequence). The CDR3 runs 14 residues. V was clipped by 4 bases and J by 0 bases, with 13 bases between them. This chain's CDR3 is CSATGGGSSYEQYS. The CDR3 DNA reads TGCAGTGCTACAGGGGGGGGGAGCTCCTACGAGCAGTACTCC.

By share of the sample, this clonotype is medium-sized (0.01 to 0.1%). V usage is TRBV19 and J usage is TRBJ2-7; 9 positions agree with TRBD2. CDR1 is LNHDA and CDR2 is SQIVND in the germline V gene (reference sequence). This CDR3 is built from 15 residues. With 10 bases clipped from V and 6 bases from J, the junction kept 16 bases outside the gene matches. This CDR3 is CATSAASSGRSEQYF. CDR3 in DNA: TGTGCCACCTCGGCGGCCTCCAGCGGGAGGAGCGAGCAGTACTTC.

By frequency in the sample, this clonotype is medium-sized. The CDR3, as DNA: TGTGCCAGCAGCCAGGGACAGAAAAATCAGCCCCAGCATTTT. This encodes CASSQGQKNQPQHF. The genes are TRBV6-5 and TRBJ1-5; 7 bases fit TRBD1. Trimming took 6 bases from V and 4 from J; bases not matched to a gene: 6. In germline, CDR1 is MNHEY, CDR2 SVGAGI. The CDR3 consists of 14 residues.

This clonotype showed up just a few times. This chain uses TRBV5-1 with TRBJ2-7, with no clear D. This CDR3 spans 14 amino acids. The ends were cut back, 5 bases at V and 3 bases at J, with 15 bases in the middle. Per germline, CDR1 SGHRS and CDR2 YFSETQ. The CDR3 DNA follows: TGCGCCAGCAGATTCCAGGCAGGTCTCTACGAGCAGTACTTC. Its protein is CASRFQAGLYEQYF.

Concerning this clonotype: It may be a read error: a sequence one base away is much more abundant. This sequence joins TRBV5-1 and TRBJ1-2; D not certain. From germline, CDR1 is SGHRS and CDR2 YFSETQ. CDR3 length: 14 amino acids. The CDR3 here is CTSSLSGLADGYTF. CDR3 DNA sequence: TGCACCAGCAGCTTGTCTGGGCTTGCGGATGGCTACACCTTC.